This passage covers 11 T cell receptor beta chains from one sample sequenced in a study of shared clonotypes between healthy human individuals. The protocol was immunoSEQ multiplex PCR, while the TCRdb copy is restricted to in-frame clones and leaves out a portion. In the table there are approximately 2,300,000 clones, under 95% of which are singletons. Input material: naive CD4+ T cells from PBMCs. Subset: CD45RA+ positively selected. These receptor sequences come from a man between 18 and 35 years old in good health. Some clones in this sample may be carry-over from other donors' samples.

The CDR3 region is CASTSSGVAVSTDTQYF. CDR3 nucleotides: TGTGCCAGCACATCCTCCGGGGTAGCGGTGAGCACAGATACGCAGTATTTT. V gene TRBV2 combines with J gene TRBJ2-3; possibly TRBD2 for D (6 bases). The germline V and J ends were trimmed by 7 bases and 0 bases, with 20 bases remaining between them. Germline values: CDR1 SNHLY, CDR2 FYNNEI. There are 17 residues in the CDR3.

With respect to this clone: Additional DNA sequences in this sample encode the identical CDR3. This chain links TRBV11-3 with TRBJ2-1, with D possibly being TRBD2 (6 bases). CDR1 is SGHNT, CDR2 YENEEA, per germline. This CDR3 has 15 residues. V was trimmed by 2 bases and J by 1 base, leaving 9 bases between them. The CDR3 loop is CASSLSAGSYNEQFF. The DNA of the CDR3 is TGTGCCAGCAGCTTATCGGCGGGGTCCTACAATGAGCAGTTCTTC.

The chain carries TRBV14 and TRBJ2-5; 9 bases line up with TRBD2. In germline, CDR1 is SGHDN, CDR2 FVKESK. J gave up 1 base and V 5 bases, and 2 bases lay outside the gene matches. This CDR3 spans 14 amino acids. The CDR3 DNA reads TGTGCCAGCAGCAATAGCGGGAGCCAAGAGACCCAGTACTTC. This codes for CASSNSGSQETQYF. The variable domain in full, with the rest retrieved from reference TRBV14 and TRBJ2-5, is EAGVTQFPSHSVIEKGQTVTLRCDPISGHDNLYWYRRVMGKEIKFLLHFVKESKQDESGMPNNRFLAERTGGTYSTLKVQPAELEDSGVYFCASSNSGSQETQYFGPGTRLLVL.

CDR3 sequence reads: CSVEDKVRGVGNTIYF. In DNA form, the CDR3 reads TGCAGCGTTGAAGATAAGGTGAGAGGCGTCGGAAACACCATATATTTT. J is TRBJ1-3 and V is TRBV29-1; D remains unclear. CDR1 is SQVTM, CDR2 ANQGSEA, per germline. The CDR3 totals 16 residues. Trimming removed 0 bases from V and 4 bases from J, with 16 bases in between. Based on the CDR3 plus reference TRBV29-1 and TRBJ1-3, the full variable domain is SAVISQKPSRDICQRGTSLTIQCQVDSQVTMMFWYRQQPGQSLTLIATANQGSEATYESGFVIDKFPISRPNLTFSTLTVSNMSPEDSSIYLCSVEDKVRGVGNTIYFGEGSWLTVV.

In the case of this clone: Other DNA sequences in this specimen translate into the identical CDR3. The J gene is TRBJ1-2, the V gene TRBV28; unclear D gene. Germline-derived CDR1 and CDR2 are MDHEN and SYDVKM. V was pared by 3 bases and J by 4 bases, with 9 bases between. The CDR3 covers 13 residues. The CDR3 loop reads CASSLSQGYGYTF. DNA of the CDR3: TGTGCCAGCAGTTTGTCGCAAGGCTATGGCTACACCTTC.

The genes are TRBV27 and TRBJ2-1; 8 bases fit TRBD1. This CDR3 comprises 15 residues. Losses at the gene ends were 5 bases for V and 4 bases for J; bases not matched to a gene: 7. From germline, CDR1 is MNHEY and CDR2 SMNVEV (reference sequence). The CDR3 spells CASSPDRGAYNEQFF. DNA for the CDR3: TGTGCCAGCAGTCCCGACAGGGGCGCTTACAATGAGCAGTTCTTC.

The J gene is TRBJ2-7, the V gene TRBV7-9, with 9 nucleotides matching TRBD1. V trimming: 3 bases; J trimming: 3 bases; junction bases outside the gene matches: 6. Germline CDR1 SEHNR, CDR2 FQNEAQ (reference sequence). This CDR3 is built from 15 residues. The CDR3: CASSFTGTGLYEQYF. The CDR3 nucleotides read TGTGCCAGCAGCTTTACCGGGACAGGGCTCTACGAGCAGTACTTC.

The genes are TRBV7-6 and TRBJ2-7; 7 bases align to TRBD2. Looked up from germline, CDR1 is SGHVS and CDR2 is FNYEAQ. The CDR3 contains 16 residues. V was clipped by 2 bases and J by 5 bases; unmatched bases: 12. The CDR3 loop reads CASSLSLSSGFDEQYF. In DNA form, the CDR3 reads TGTGCCAGCAGCTTAAGTTTGTCTAGCGGATTTGACGAGCAGTACTTC.

V gene TRBV5-6 combines with J gene TRBJ1-2, with TRBD1 identical over 9 bases. Germline CDR1 is SGHDT and CDR2 is YYEEEE. The ends lost 4 bases at V and 6 bases at J; junction bases unmatched: 10. The CDR3 consists of 15 residues. As DNA, the CDR3 is TGTGCCAGCAGCGGGGGGACAGGGAGGCTCGATGGCTACACCTTC. Amino acids: CASSGGTGRLDGYTF.

On this clone: The same CDR3 arises from other DNA sequences in this sample as well. The chain has TRBV18 and TRBJ2-2, with D perhaps given as TRBD1 or TRBD2 (5 bases each). V lost 0 bases and J 6 bases, leaving 5 bases between the germline ends. In germline, CDR1 is KGHSH, CDR2 LQKENI. This CDR3 has 13 residues. The CDR3: CASSPPGAGELFF. Here the CDR3 DNA reads TGTGCCAGCTCACCACCGGGGGCCGGGGAGCTGTTTTTT.

The CDR3 region has the DNA TGTGCCAGCAGCTCCCGGACAGGAGTCAATGAGCAGTTCTTC. Amino acids: CASSSRTGVNEQFF. This chain links TRBV7-3 with TRBJ2-1; 7 nucleotides align to TRBD1. Looked up from germline, CDR1 is SGHTA and CDR2 is FQGTGA. V shed 4 bases and J 6 bases; nucleotides not matched to a gene: 6. The CDR3 has 14 residues.